These T cell receptor beta chains were read from a single sample in a study of OX40 agonist ivuxolimab in advanced cancers. Profiled with immunoSEQ multiplex PCR; TCRdb holds only in-frame clones, not every one. The table shows around 62,000 clones, with around nine tenths occurring only once. The source material was CD4+ or CD8+ T cells sorted from blood, sampled in a trial of the OX40 agonist ivuxolimab. The receptors derive from an adult with an advanced solid tumor such as melanoma, head and neck, liver or kidney cancer. CDR3s leave out the opening cysteine and the closing phenylalanine or tryptophan. Only part of the rows carry a size: once, few, many, or a class if the clone is expanded.

. | TRBJ2-1 | TRBV5-1 | ASSLLGQSDEQF
. | TRBJ1-2 | TRBV18 | ASSPGQGSYGYT
few | TRBJ2-7 | TRBV7-2 | ASSPPLANYEQY
. | TRBJ2-7 | TRBV15 | ATSRDPRGGYEQY
few | TRBJ2-7 | TRBV6-5 | ASSYDRGGTYEQY
. | TRBJ2-5 | TRBV30 | AWNRGAQETQY
. | TRBJ2-1 | TRBV7-6 | ASSSRAAGVRWGEQF
. | TRBJ2-7 | TRBV2 | ASSEALAVPPGEQY
. | TRBJ2-1 | TRBV12-5 | ASGLGNEQF
. | TRBJ2-3 | TRBV10-1 | ASSEDYSSTDTQY